Here is one T cell receptor (beta chain) with its context. These data are taken from a study of monozygotic twins with cystic fibrosis. Sequenced by immunoSEQ multiplex PCR; TCRdb stores in-frame clones only, minus some. The sample carries just over 35,000 clones, just over 90% recorded once. This CDR3 contains 13 residues. V lost 5 bases, J lost 3 bases, and 9 bases lay in between. Germline V gene lookup returns CDR1 SGHAT and CDR2 FQDESV (reference sequence). The sample consisted of blood. The receptor comes from a boy between 2 and 10 years old with cystic fibrosis. The chain joins TRBV11-1 to TRBJ2-3; D might be TRBD2 (5 bases). CDR3 residues: CASSLRGTDTQYF. Here the CDR3 DNA reads TGTGCCAGCAGCCTACGCGGGACAGATACGCAGTATTTT. The variable domain in full, with the rest retrieved from reference TRBV11-1 and TRBJ2-3, is EAEVAQSPRYKITEKSQAVAFWCDPISGHATLYWYRQILGQGPELLVQFQDESVVDDSQLPKDRFSAERLKGVDSTLKIQPAELGDSAMYLCASSLRGTDTQYFGPGTRLTVL.